The clone carrying this T cell receptor beta chain was counted a few times. As yet, its antigen is unknown. V lost 4 bases, J lost 7 bases, and 16 bases lay in between. CDR1 is MNHEY and CDR2 is SMNVEV in the germline V gene (reference sequence). The CDR3 runs 14 residues. This entry is derived from a study of metastatic and nonmetastatic thyroid tumors. Study-wide points: Within blood and tumor, benign nodules reportedly had significantly lower TCR beta diversity than malignant thyroid tumors did.

Via MiXCR, TCRdb re-called the PCR reads. This sample yields approximately 7,000 clones, of which about 37% are seen a single time; 40% belongs to the top ten. Every patient underwent thyroid surgery untreated. This sequence was found in a female donor with papillary thyroid cancer or a benign thyroid nodule (not recorded which). Some clones in this sample may be carry-over from other donors' samples. The chain joins TRBV27 to TRBJ1-2, with TRBD1 as a possible D gene (5 bases). Sample: tumor tissue. The CDR3 DNA follows: TGTGCCAGCAGTTCCTCCCTACGGGGCACTGGCTACACCTTC. Encoded protein: CASSSSLRGTGYTF.